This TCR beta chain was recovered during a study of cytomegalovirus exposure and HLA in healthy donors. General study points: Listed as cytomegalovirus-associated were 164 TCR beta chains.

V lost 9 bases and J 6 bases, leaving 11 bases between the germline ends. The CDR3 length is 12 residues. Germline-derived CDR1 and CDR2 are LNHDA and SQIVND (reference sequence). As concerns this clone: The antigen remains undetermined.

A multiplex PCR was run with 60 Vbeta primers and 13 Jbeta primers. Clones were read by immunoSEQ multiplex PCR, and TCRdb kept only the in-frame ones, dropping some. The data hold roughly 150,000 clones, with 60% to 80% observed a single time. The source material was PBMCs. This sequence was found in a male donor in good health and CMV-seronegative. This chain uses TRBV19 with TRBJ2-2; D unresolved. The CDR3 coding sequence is TGTGCCAGCGGGTACAACGCCGGGGAGCTGTTTTTT. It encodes CASGYNAGELFF. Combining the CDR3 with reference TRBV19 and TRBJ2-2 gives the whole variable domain DGGITQSPKYLFRKEGQNVTLSCEQNLNHDAMYWYRQDPGQGLRLIYYSQIVNDFQKGDIAEGYSVSREKKESFPLTVTSAQKNPTAFYLCASGYNAGELFFGEGSRLTVL.